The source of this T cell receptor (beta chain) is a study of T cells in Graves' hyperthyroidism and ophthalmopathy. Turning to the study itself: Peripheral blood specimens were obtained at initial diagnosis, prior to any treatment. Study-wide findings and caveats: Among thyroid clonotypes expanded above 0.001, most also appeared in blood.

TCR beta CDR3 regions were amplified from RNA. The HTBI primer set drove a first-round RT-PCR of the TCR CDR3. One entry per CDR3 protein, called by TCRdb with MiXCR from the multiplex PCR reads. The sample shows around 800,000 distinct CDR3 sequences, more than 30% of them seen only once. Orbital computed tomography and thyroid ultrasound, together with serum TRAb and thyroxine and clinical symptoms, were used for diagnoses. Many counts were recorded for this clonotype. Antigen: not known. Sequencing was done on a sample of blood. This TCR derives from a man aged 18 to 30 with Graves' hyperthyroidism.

The CDR3 is CATSAAGVNSPLHF. CDR3 bases: TGTGCCACCAGCGCCGCGGGAGTGAATTCACCCCTCCACTTT. This sequence joins TRBV15 and TRBJ1-6, with unresolved D. The CDR3 runs 14 residues. The germline V gene has CDR1 LNHNV and CDR2 YYDKDF (reference sequence). Trimming cost V 5 bases and J 7 bases, with 12 bases left between them.